This entry is about one T cell receptor beta chain. The antigen remains undetermined. The CDR3 is made up of 19 amino acids. A multiplex PCR was run with 60 Vbeta primers and 13 Jbeta primers. TCRdb keeps only in-frame clones here, not all; method: immunoSEQ multiplex PCR. The sample includes under 250,000 clones, about 85% of them seen just once. This specimen comes from a study of cytomegalovirus exposure and HLA in healthy donors. Study-level background: As an earlier analysis found, some 170 million T cells yielded about 120 million unique TCR beta sequences.

Whole-study results and caveats: The study designated about 160 TCR beta chains cytomegalovirus-associated. A previous analysis found most TCR beta V segments productive roughly 87% or roughly 30% of the time. DRB1 had the most TCR associations and HLA-C the fewest, a later analysis found, with rates varying by HLA locus.

Sequenced material: PBMCs. This receptor was taken from a human donor in good health. The J gene is TRBJ2-1, the V gene TRBV1; the table's D gene call, TRBD2, was not cross checked with the DNA. TRBV1 is tagged as a pseudogene. As DNA, the CDR3 is TGCACCAGCAGCCAAGATCTAAAGCCCCTAGCGGGACAGACCTATGAGCAGTTCTTC. This sequence encodes CTSSQDLKPLAGQTYEQFF.